These 13 T cell receptor beta chains originate from one sample sequenced in a study of technical replicates of blood from several donors. Some clones are missing from TCRdb's copy, which holds only in-frame ones; the method was immunoSEQ multiplex PCR. The sample shows about 84,000 clones, more than 95% of them seen only once. Specimen: T cells isolated from PBMCs. These receptors all come from a human donor in good health.

V gene TRBV10-3 combines with J gene TRBJ2-1; D is uncertain. The CDR3 consists of 15 residues. Germline CDR1 and CDR2: ENHRY and SYGVKD. Trimming left V 0 bases short and J 6 bases short, with 12 bases between. This CDR3 is CAISESTHRSNEQFF. DNA of the CDR3: TGTGCCATCAGTGAGTCGACTCATCGGAGCAATGAGCAGTTCTTC.

V gene TRBV2 combines with J gene TRBJ2-7; TRBD2 matches at 8 bases. The CDR3 has 14 amino acids. The ends lost 8 bases at V and 2 bases at J; junction bases unmatched: 8. Germline V gives CDR1 SNHLY, CDR2 FYNNEI. The CDR3 bases are TGTGCCAGCCAAAGACTAGCGACTACCTACGAGCAGTACTTC. Its translation: CASQRLATTYEQYF.

V gene TRBV6-1 combines with J gene TRBJ2-1, with TRBD1 identical over 8 bases. There are 14 residues in the CDR3. The ends lost 7 bases at V and 6 bases at J; junction bases unmatched: 8. The germline V gene has CDR1 MNHNS and CDR2 SASEGT. The CDR3 bases are TGTGCCAGCACCCCGACAGGGGATGTCAATGAGCAGTTCTTC. It specifies CASTPTGDVNEQFF.

Turning to this clone: This CDR3 is also generated by other DNA sequences in the sample. The chain carries TRBV6-5 and TRBJ2-2, with TRBD2 matching 7 bases. With 2 bases clipped from V and 5 bases from J, the junction kept 8 bases outside the gene matches. This CDR3 is 16 amino acids long. Germline values: CDR1 MNHEY, CDR2 SVGAGI. The chain's CDR3 is CASSYTGGPPTGELFF. The CDR3 nucleotides are TGTGCCAGCAGTTACACGGGGGGTCCTCCTACCGGGGAGCTGTTTTTT.

The count of this clone is one. The V and J genes are TRBV2 and TRBJ2-7; 11 nucleotides line up with TRBD2. With V trimmed by 11 bases and J by 1 base, 4 bases remained unmatched. Germline V gene lookup returns CDR1 SNHLY and CDR2 FYNNEI. The CDR3 contains 13 residues. The CDR3 loop reads CARRTSGSYEQYF. The DNA of the CDR3 is TGTGCCCGACGGACTAGCGGGTCCTACGAGCAGTACTTC.

The chain couples TRBV7-3 to TRBJ2-5, with TRBD2 matching over 7 bases. J gave up 1 base and V 2 bases, and 4 bases lay outside the gene matches. Germline V gene sequence: CDR1 SGHTA, CDR2 FQGTGA. This CDR3 region has 15 residues. In DNA, the CDR3 is TGTGCCAGCAGCTTAGGGGGGGGACCCCAAGAGACCCAGTACTTC. This sequence encodes CASSLGGGPQETQYF.

CDR3 in DNA: TGCGCCAGCAGCTTGACAGAGACTACCGAAAAACTGTTTTTT. Amino acid sequence: CASSLTETTEKLFF. V usage is TRBV5-1 and J usage is TRBJ1-4, with no clear D. This CDR3 spans 14 amino acids. Trimming stripped 1 base from V and 8 bases from J, with 12 bases between. Germline V gene lookup returns CDR1 SGHRS and CDR2 YFSETQ.

The rearrangement uses TRBV19 and TRBJ1-1; D may be TRBD1 (5 bases). The CDR3 consists of 13 residues. With 6 bases removed from V and 7 bases from J, the gap between germline ends came to 15 bases. Germline V lookup: CDR1 LNHDA, CDR2 SQIVND (reference sequence). CDR3 sequence: CASSPREVVEAFF. The CDR3 DNA follows: TGTGCCAGTAGCCCCAGGGAAGTGGTTGAAGCTTTCTTT.

The chain employs TRBV6-5 and TRBJ1-1; D unclear. V was cut by 5 bases and J by 0 bases, with 13 bases left in between. The CDR3 is made up of 15 amino acids. The germline V gene encodes CDR1 MNHEY and CDR2 SVGAGI. CDR3 protein: CASSAMGLLNTEAFF. The CDR3 DNA sequence: TGTGCCAGCAGTGCCATGGGCCTTCTGAACACTGAAGCTTTCTTT.

The chain combines TRBV4-1 with TRBJ2-7; 7 bases line up with TRBD1. This CDR3 comprises 15 residues. V lost 3 bases, J lost 3 bases, and 8 bases stayed unmatched. Germline CDR1 reads MGHRA; CDR2 reads YSYEKL. The CDR3 here is CASSHTDRDYYEQYF. The CDR3 region has the DNA TGCGCCAGCAGCCACACCGACAGGGATTACTACGAGCAGTACTTC.

The chain carries TRBV5-5 and TRBJ2-3; TRBD1 matches 9 bases. CDR1 and CDR2 (germline): SGHKS, YYEKEE (reference sequence). Trimming removed 0 bases from V and 6 bases from J; junction bases left unmatched: 8. This CDR3 contains 16 residues. CDR3 residues: CASSLGDRGSGDTQYF. The CDR3 DNA follows: TGTGCCAGCAGCTTGGGAGACAGGGGGAGTGGGGATACGCAGTATTTT.

This chain joins TRBV9 and TRBJ2-3; possible D gene TRBD1, 6 bases. The germline gives CDR1 SGDLS, CDR2 YYNGEE. The CDR3 totals 17 residues. V lost 1 base to trimming and J lost 5 bases, with 20 bases between them. The CDR3, as DNA: TGTGCCAGCAGCGTACTCCCCGGGACCACCAGGGGAGATACGCAGTATTTT. This encodes CASSVLPGTTRGDTQYF.

This chain links TRBV25-1 with TRBJ1-2; 7 bases line up with TRBD1. This CDR3 region has 14 residues. The ends lost 4 bases at V and 4 bases at J; junction bases unmatched: 6. Germline lookup yields CDR1 MGHDK and CDR2 SYGVNS. Written as DNA, the CDR3 is TGTGCCAGCAGTGCGTCCGGGACAGCCTATGGCTACACCTTC. This translates into CASSASGTAYGYTF.